What follows are 25 T cell receptor beta chains derived from one specimen sequenced in a study of radiation and T cells in renal cell carcinoma. Time point indicated: blood 4 weeks post-SBRT, at nephrectomy. The treatment was: 15 Gy SBRT to primary tumor, nephrectomy 4 weeks later. TCRdb's table, derived via immunoSEQ multiplex PCR, lists solely in-frame clones and lacks some. Of about 34,000 clones in the sample, over 70% were seen once. The sequenced sample was blood, obtained from a patient whose treatment included radiotherapy and nephrectomy. The receptors originated from a man in his sixties with renal cell carcinoma.

The V and J genes are TRBV9 and TRBJ2-1, with D uncertain. The CDR3 is 13 residues long. Trimming cost V 3 bases and J 9 bases, with 13 bases left between them. Germline V CDR1 and CDR2: SGDLS, YYNGEE. In nucleotides, the CDR3 is TGTGCCAGCAGCGACCGCATTTCCCGTGAGCAGTTCTTC. This codes for CASSDRISREQFF.

The rearrangement joins TRBV5-4 to TRBJ2-1, with D possibly being TRBD1 or TRBD2 (5 bases each). The CDR3 runs 16 residues. The germline CDR1 and CDR2 sequences are SGHNT and YYREEE (reference sequence). V dropped 0 bases and J dropped 0 bases, with 10 bases sitting between them. The CDR3 here is CASSLGGAASYNEQFF. The CDR3 DNA is TGTGCCAGCAGCTTGGGAGGGGCCGCCTCCTACAATGAGCAGTTCTTC.

The chain links TRBV5-8 to TRBJ2-7; perhaps TRBD2 as D (6 bases). The germline V and J ends were trimmed by 4 bases and 4 bases, with 12 bases remaining between them. The germline CDR1 and CDR2 sequences are SGHTS and YDEGEE. The CDR3 is made up of 13 amino acids. The CDR3 coding sequence is TGTGCCAGCAGCGCCGGGAGCGGGTACGAGCAGTACTTC. This encodes CASSAGSGYEQYF.

The V and J genes are TRBV9 and TRBJ2-1; 7 nucleotides match TRBD1. Losses at the gene ends were 1 base for V and 8 bases for J; bases not matched to a gene: 9. This CDR3 comprises 15 residues. Per the germline V gene, CDR1 is SGDLS and CDR2 is YYNGEE. CDR3 in amino acids: CASSVTHRGSDEQFF. The CDR3 DNA reads as TGTGCCAGCAGCGTAACACACAGGGGATCCGATGAGCAGTTCTTC.

This clone was counted once. The rearrangement joins TRBV27 to TRBJ2-7; D call uncertain. Germline-derived CDR1 and CDR2 are MNHEY and SMNVEV (reference sequence). The CDR3 has 15 amino acids. Trimming took 0 bases from V and 2 from J, leaving 11 bases between them. The CDR3 sequence is CASSLSGPTPYEQYF. The CDR3 DNA is TGTGCCAGCAGTTTATCCGGACCAACTCCCTACGAGCAGTACTTC.

This sequence joins TRBV14 and TRBJ2-1; TRBD2 is a possible D gene (5 bases). Germline V gene sequence: CDR1 SGHDN, CDR2 FVKESK. There are 14 residues in the CDR3. The V and J ends lost 1 base and 15 bases respectively, with 19 bases between them. The CDR3, as DNA: TGTGCCAGCAGCCAAGGGAGATCCAACTCCCGGGGGTTCTTC. It translates to CASSQGRSNSRGFF.

The chain joins TRBV10-3 to TRBJ1-1; TRBD1 is a possible D gene (5 bases). Trimming pared 6 bases from V and 6 bases from J, leaving 17 bases between. CDR3 length: 14 residues. Germline CDR1 ENHRY, CDR2 SYGVKD. CDR3 sequence: CAIRASDTGPEAFF. The CDR3 DNA follows: TGTGCCATCAGGGCTTCCGATACAGGACCTGAAGCTTTCTTT.

J is TRBJ1-2 and V is TRBV6-5; unclear D gene. This CDR3 has 15 residues. Per the germline V gene, CDR1 is MNHEY and CDR2 is SVGAGI. The V and J ends lost 4 bases and 6 bases respectively, with 18 bases between them. The CDR3 reads CASSCHCGKPDGYTF. CDR3 in DNA: TGTGCCAGCAGTTGTCATTGCGGCAAGCCCGATGGCTACACCTTC.

The CDR3 here is CASARGQANTGELFF. The CDR3 DNA sequence: TGTGCTAGTGCCCGTGGACAGGCTAACACCGGGGAGCTGTTTTTT. The chain couples TRBV12-5 to TRBJ2-2; TRBD1 aligns across 7 bases. The J segment lost 2 bases and the V segment lost 7 bases, leaving 7 bases of the junction unmatched. Germline CDR1 LGHNT, CDR2 FRNRAP. The CDR3 has 15 residues.

The chain has TRBV7-2 and TRBJ1-1; possibly TRBD1 for D (5 bases). This CDR3 contains 14 residues. Per germline, CDR1 SGHTA and CDR2 FQGNSA. The V and J ends lost 3 bases and 1 base respectively, with 9 bases between them. The CDR3 loop is CASSFDGGNTEAFF. The CDR3 DNA is TGTGCCAGCAGCTTCGATGGGGGGAACACTGAAGCTTTCTTT.

The chain combines TRBV2 with TRBJ2-5; no clear D. Looked up from germline, CDR1 is SNHLY and CDR2 is FYNNEI. Trimming took 8 bases from V and 6 from J, leaving 16 bases between them. The CDR3 length is 13 residues. The CDR3 loop is CASHADKVKTQYF. CDR3 nucleotide sequence: TGTGCCAGCCACGCAGACAAGGTGAAGACCCAGTACTTC. The full variable domain, rest sourced from reference TRBV2 and TRBJ2-5, is EPEVTQTPSHQVTQMGQEVILRCVPISNHLYFYWYRQILGQKVEFLVSFYNNEISEKSEIFDDQFSVERPDGSNFTLKIRSTKLEDSAMYFCASHADKVKTQYFGPGTRLLVL.

The chain has TRBV19 and TRBJ2-2; D is uncertain. In germline, CDR1 is LNHDA, CDR2 SQIVND (reference sequence). This CDR3 comprises 13 residues. Trimming pared 3 bases from V and 7 bases from J, leaving 9 bases between. CDR3 amino acids: CASSMVAGGELFF. CDR3 sequence (DNA): TGTGCCAGTAGTATGGTTGCAGGCGGGGAGCTGTTTTTT.

V usage is TRBV11-2 and J usage is TRBJ2-7; D uncertain. Germline CDR1 reads SGHAT; CDR2 reads FQNNGV. Trimming pared 1 base from V and 0 bases from J, leaving 4 bases between. The CDR3 totals 13 residues. CDR3 sequence reads: CASSLASSYEQYF. CDR3 DNA sequence: TGTGCCAGCAGCTTAGCCTCCTCCTACGAGCAGTACTTC.

The rearrangement links TRBV15 to TRBJ2-3, with 13 bases matching TRBD2. Trimming cost V 1 base and J 8 bases; bases outside gene matches: 3. Germline assignment: CDR1 LNHNV and CDR2 YYDKDF (reference sequence). The CDR3 has 15 residues. The CDR3 nucleotides read TGTGCCACCAGCAGAGCGTGGACTAGCGGGGGTACGCAGTATTTT. Translation: CATSRAWTSGGTQYF.

V gene TRBV28 combines with J gene TRBJ2-1, with TRBD2 matching 8 bases. CDR1 and CDR2 from the germline V gene are MDHEN and SYDVKM. Unmatched junction bases numbered 8, after V lost 5 bases and J lost 5 bases. The CDR3 is 15 residues long. The CDR3 loop is CASSPTSGLHNEQFF. Here the CDR3 DNA reads TGTGCCAGCAGTCCCACTAGCGGCCTCCACAATGAGCAGTTCTTC. Together with reference TRBV28 and TRBJ2-1, the CDR3 gives the full variable domain: DVKVTQSSRYLVKRTGEKVFLECVQDMDHENMFWYRQDPGLGLRLIYFSYDVKMKEKGDIPEGYSVSREKKERFSLILESASTNQTSMYLCASSPTSGLHNEQFFGPGTRLTVL.

The rearrangement links TRBV11-2 to TRBJ2-7; 10 bases align to TRBD1. Germline V gene data show CDR1 as SGHAT and CDR2 as FQNNGV. V gave up 1 base and J gave up 5 bases; unmatched junction bases: 8. The length of the CDR3 is 16 residues. The CDR3 sequence: CASSLAMTGGIDEQYF. The DNA of the CDR3 is TGTGCCAGCAGCTTAGCGATGACAGGGGGCATCGACGAGCAGTACTTC.

In its sample, this clone was seen a few times. The rearrangement uses TRBV2 and TRBJ2-7; no clear D gene. Trimming cost V 4 bases and J 2 bases, with 18 bases left between them. Germline V lookup: CDR1 SNHLY, CDR2 FYNNEI. CDR3 length equals 16 residues. Written as DNA, the CDR3 is TGTGCCAGCAGTGCGACGTCCGGGCCTCTTGCCTACGAGCAGTACTTC. Protein: CASSATSGPLAYEQYF.

The DNA for the CDR3 is TGTGCCAGCAGCTTGTTTAGCGCCCACACAGATACGCAGTATTTT. It is translated as CASSLFSAHTDTQYF. The J gene is TRBJ2-3, the V gene TRBV5-5, with a tentative D call TRBD2 (5 bases). Per germline, CDR1 SGHKS and CDR2 YYEKEE (reference sequence). The CDR3 covers 15 residues. V lost 1 base to trimming and J lost 2 bases, with 11 bases between them.

The chain couples TRBV5-4 to TRBJ1-2; tentative D call: TRBD1 (5 bases). The CDR3 has 14 residues. In germline, CDR1 is SGHNT, CDR2 YYREEE (reference sequence). The V end was cut by 0 bases, the J end by 5 bases, with 11 bases between. CDR3 region: CASSLGWQGYGYTF. CDR3 DNA sequence: TGTGCCAGCAGCTTGGGTTGGCAGGGATATGGCTACACCTTC.

V is TRBV7-9 and J is TRBJ1-5; D might be TRBD1 (6 bases). V was pared by 5 bases and J by 1 base, with 12 bases between. Germline V gene data show CDR1 as SEHNR and CDR2 as FQNEAQ (reference sequence). The CDR3 is 15 amino acids. CDR3 coding DNA: TGTGCCAGCAGCGGCGGGGGGCGAAGCAATCAGCCCCAGCATTTT. It codes for CASSGGGRSNQPQHF.

The V and J genes are TRBV19 and TRBJ2-1, with TRBD1 matching 10 bases. The trim removed 1 base at V and 2 bases at J, leaving 5 bases unmatched. Germline V CDR1 and CDR2: LNHDA, SQIVND (reference sequence). The CDR3 runs 17 residues. The DNA of the CDR3 is TGTGCCAGTAGTATAGCCGGGACAGGGGTTACCTACAATGAGCAGTTCTTC. Its protein product is CASSIAGTGVTYNEQFF.

The genes are TRBV16 and TRBJ1-5; maybe TRBD1 (6 bases). In germline, CDR1 is KGHSY, CDR2 FQNENV. The ends were cut back, 3 bases at V and 5 bases at J, with 14 bases in the middle. The CDR3 is 15 residues long. The CDR3 DNA reads as TGTGCCAGCAGCCATTTAGACAGGAATGATCAGCCCCAGCATTTT. Amino acid sequence: CASSHLDRNDQPQHF.

This clone was counted between two and nine times. The rearrangement links TRBV6-1 to TRBJ1-1, with unresolved D. CDR3 length equals 14 residues. V was trimmed by 6 bases and J by 3 bases, leaving 14 bases between them. The germline V gene encodes CDR1 MNHNS and CDR2 SASEGT. In DNA, the CDR3 is TGTGCCAGCAGCCTCGGTTGGTTCGACACTGAAGCTTTCTTT. It yields the protein CASSLGWFDTEAFF.

The chain recombines TRBV6-5 with TRBJ2-2; 9 bases line up with TRBD1. Germline trimming cut 7 bases from V and 7 bases from J; bases unmatched to any gene: 7. The CDR3 consists of 14 residues. Germline V gives CDR1 MNHEY, CDR2 SVGAGI. The CDR3 loop is CASILRTGVGELFF. DNA of the CDR3: TGTGCCAGCATATTAAGGACAGGGGTCGGGGAGCTGTTTTTT.

V is TRBV11-2 and J is TRBJ2-7, with D perhaps matching TRBD1 (6 bases). Germline-derived CDR1 and CDR2 are SGHAT and FQNNGV. The CDR3 spans 14 residues. V lost 4 bases and J 0 bases, leaving 10 bases between the germline ends. As DNA, the CDR3 is TGTGCCAGCAGCTCCTGGACAGACTCCTACGAGCAGTACTTC. Its translation is CASSSWTDSYEQYF.